This T cell receptor (beta chain) came from a study of blood T cell repertoires in COVID-19. Study as a whole: COVID-19 samples from acute and convalescent phases originated in the United States, Italy and Spain.

Authors' methods: Nucleated cell counts were estimated from reference gene primer amplification. Profiling relied on immunoSEQ multiplex PCR, and the TCRdb table lists in-frame clones only, not all of them. The V and J calls and clone size are taken from that table; D and trimming were inferred from the DNA. This sample has about 200,000 clones, with roughly 87% found just once. This clone was picked up many times. Trimming cost V 2 bases and J 9 bases; bases outside gene matches: 4. Germline CDR1 is MNHEY and CDR2 is SVGAGI. CDR3 length equals 14 residues. The chain recombines TRBV6-5 with TRBJ1-6; 7 nucleotides line up with TRBD1. This clonotype originated in a man in his forties with active or convalescent COVID-19. Sequenced material: peripheral blood. CDR3 DNA: TGTGCCAGCAGTTACGACAGGGAAGTTTCACCCCTCCACTTT. It yields the protein CASSYDREVSPLHF.